These 13 T cell receptor beta chains came from one sample sequenced in a study of vaccination effects on CD4 cells after COVID-19. In the ViraFEST assay, antigen-specific CD4+ clonotypes were identified by expansion after peptide-pool stimulation. After around 10 days in culture, the CD4+ T cells were isolated. All vaccine recipients tested negative for nucleocapsid antibodies and had never contracted SARS-CoV-2 infection. No antigens are known for them. Assay: immunoSEQ multiplex PCR; the TCRdb copy retains only in-frame clones and omits some. Altogether around 45,000 clones are present, roughly four fifths being singletons, with the ten largest covering less than 14%. The sample in question was CD4+ T cells from PBMCs cultured with SARS-CoV-2 spike peptides, obtained before COVID-19 vaccination. The source is a human donor who received a COVID-19 vaccine.

The rearrangement links TRBV19 to TRBJ1-3; D gene ambiguous. Per germline, CDR1 LNHDA and CDR2 SQIVND (reference sequence). CDR3 size: 13 residues. The V and J ends lost 6 bases and 1 base respectively, with 7 bases between them. The CDR3 spells CASRAVSGNTIYF. For the CDR3, the DNA is TGTGCCAGTAGGGCCGTGTCTGGAAACACCATATATTTT.

This chain connects TRBV7-9 to TRBJ2-5; TRBD1 might be the D (6 bases). The germline gives CDR1 SEHNR, CDR2 FQNEAQ (reference sequence). The CDR3 totals 14 residues. With 3 bases removed from V and 5 bases from J, the gap between germline ends came to 13 bases. DNA for the CDR3: TGTGCCAGCAGCTTCGACAGGTCGCGGGAGACCCAGTACTTC. Encoded protein: CASSFDRSRETQYF.

The chain links TRBV28 to TRBJ1-1; no clear D gene. The CDR3 is 15 residues long. Trimming removed 5 bases at V and 1 base at J, with 14 bases between. Germline CDR1 is MDHEN and CDR2 is SYDVKM. This CDR3 is CASSPPGVWNTEAFF. In DNA, the CDR3 is TGTGCCAGCAGTCCACCCGGGGTCTGGAACACTGAAGCTTTCTTT.

This clone appeared a few times. The chain is built from TRBV6-7 and TRBJ2-7, with D possibly being TRBD1 or TRBD2 (6 bases each). TRBV6-7 qualifies as an ORF whose function is uncertain. Trimming cost V 8 bases and J 6 bases, with 11 bases left between them. The length of the CDR3 is 11 residues. The CDR3 loop is CASLRGGEQYV. In DNA form, the CDR3 reads TGTGCCAGCCTCAGGGGAGGCGAGCAGTACGTC.

The gene calls are TRBV6-2 or TRBV6-3 and TRBJ2-5; D is unclear. The germline gives CDR1 MNHEY, CDR2 SVGEGT. The V end lost 2 bases, the J end lost 5 bases, and 18 bases lay between the germline ends. The CDR3 is made up of 16 amino acids. For the CDR3, the DNA is TGTGCCAGCAGTTACGAACGGTCCTCCCTTCGGGAGACCCAGTACTTC. Translation: CASSYERSSLRETQYF.

The chain carries TRBV7-2 and TRBJ2-4; 7 nucleotides match TRBD1. Germline V lookup: CDR1 SGHTA, CDR2 FQGNSA. CDR3 length: 17 residues. After removal of 5 bases from V and 9 bases from J, the junction contained 19 bases not matched to a gene. As DNA, the CDR3 is TGTGCCAGCAGCCCAGTTGGGACAGAGGCGGGTCGTGGCATTCAGTACTTC. Translated, it gives CASSPVGTEAGRGIQYF.

The genes are TRBV5-1 and TRBJ1-1; 7 positions match TRBD1. The CDR3 is 15 amino acids. Germline CDR1 reads SGHRS; CDR2 reads YFSETQ. The trim removed 4 bases at V and 0 bases at J, leaving 6 bases unmatched. The CDR3, as DNA: TGCGCCAGCAGCCGGGACAGTCCCCTGAACACTGAAGCTTTCTTT. Its translation: CASSRDSPLNTEAFF.

This clone showed up just once. Here the CDR3 DNA reads TGTGCCAGTTCCGAAATCCCGGGACAGGGATTAGGCGAGCAGTACGTC. Translated: CASSEIPGQGLGEQYV. The chain carries TRBV19 and TRBJ2-7, with TRBD1 matching 9 bases. The trim removed 8 bases at V and 6 bases at J, leaving 17 bases unmatched. Looked up from germline, CDR1 is LNHDA and CDR2 is SQIVND (reference sequence). CDR3 length: 16 residues.

This clone appeared once. The chain couples TRBV6-5 to TRBJ2-1; 9 positions match TRBD1. Trimming at V came to 5 bases and at J to 5 bases, leaving 7 bases not matched to a gene. Looked up from germline, CDR1 is MNHEY and CDR2 is SVGAGI. The CDR3 extends over 15 amino acids. The CDR3 protein is CASSTDRGKNNEQFF. DNA for the CDR3: TGTGCCAGCAGTACAGACAGGGGGAAAAACAATGAGCAGTTCTTC.

In DNA, the CDR3 is TGTGCCAGCTCACCTAGTGGGTTTAGCGAGGAGCCCCAGCATTTT. It codes for CASSPSGFSEEPQHF. J is TRBJ1-5 and V is TRBV18; D uncertain. V gave up 3 bases and J gave up 8 bases, with 17 bases separating them. The CDR3 is made up of 15 amino acids. Per germline, CDR1 KGHSH and CDR2 LQKENI.

The chain carries TRBV19 and TRBJ1-2; a possible D gene is TRBD1 (5 bases). CDR3 length equals 14 residues. From germline, CDR1 is LNHDA and CDR2 SQIVND (reference sequence). V lost 6 bases to trimming and J lost 5 bases, with 16 bases between them. The CDR3 coding sequence is TGTGCCAGTAGCACATCGGGACGACCATATGGCTACACCTTC. Translating gives CASSTSGRPYGYTF.

V gene TRBV30 combines with J gene TRBJ1-5, with 8 nucleotides matching TRBD1. Germline V gives CDR1 GTSNPN, CDR2 SVGIG (reference sequence). The CDR3 length is 13 residues. Losses at the gene ends were 5 bases for V and 7 bases for J; bases not matched to a gene: 7. CDR3 residues: CAWARQGNQPQHF. CDR3 nucleotide sequence: TGTGCCTGGGCAAGACAGGGGAACCAGCCCCAGCATTTT.

The gene calls are TRBV18 and TRBJ1-2; possible D gene TRBD1, 5 bases. Germline assignment: CDR1 KGHSH and CDR2 LQKENI. This CDR3 spans 13 amino acids. Between the trimmed V and J ends, which lost 6 bases and 6 bases, there was a span of 14 bases. The CDR3 here is CASSPGRGHGYTF. The CDR3 nucleotides read TGTGCCAGCTCCCCAGGGCGAGGCCATGGCTACACCTTC.